This entry lists 24 T cell receptor beta chains sequenced from one sample in a study of shared clonotypes between healthy human individuals. The naive CD8 fraction comprised CD45RO-negative cells positively selected for CCR7 and excluded terminally differentiated effector memory CD45RA+ cells. Clones were read by immunoSEQ multiplex PCR, and TCRdb kept only the in-frame ones, dropping some. The sample has approximately 810,000 clones; almost 95% are singletons. The sample consisted of naive CD8+ T cells sorted from blood. The receptors originated from a man aged 30-40 years in good health.

This chain connects TRBV15 to TRBJ2-1, with D possibly matching TRBD2 (5 bases). CDR3 size: 15 residues. CDR1 is LNHNV and CDR2 is YYDKDF in the germline V gene (reference sequence). Trimming left V 2 bases short and J 7 bases short, with 15 bases between. The CDR3, as DNA: TGTGCCACCAGCAGACTCCCGGTCGGGATTAATGAGCAGTTCTTC. The encoded protein is CATSRLPVGINEQFF.

The chain joins TRBV7-9 to TRBJ2-5, with D uncertain. Germline CDR1 reads SEHNR; CDR2 reads FQNEAQ (reference sequence). This CDR3 has 14 amino acids. V was clipped by 5 bases and J by 1 base, with 11 bases between them. CDR3 residues: CASSRQETQETQYF. The CDR3 DNA is TGTGCCAGCAGCCGACAAGAAACCCAAGAGACCCAGTACTTC.

This chain links TRBV10-3 with TRBJ2-5, with D perhaps TRBD1 (6 bases). V lost 10 bases and J 1 base, leaving 13 bases between the germline ends. The CDR3 spans 13 residues. Germline V gives CDR1 ENHRY, CDR2 SYGVKD. The CDR3 sequence: CATGRGFQETQYF. The CDR3 nucleotides read TGTGCCACGGGAAGGGGGTTCCAAGAGACCCAGTACTTC.

Regarding this clone: A much bigger clone sits one base away, suggesting this may be a read error. This chain connects TRBV10-3 to TRBJ2-7, with D possibly TRBD1 on 6 matching bases. This CDR3 comprises 14 residues. The germline gives CDR1 ENHRY, CDR2 SYGVKD. V shed 2 bases and J shed 0 bases, with 8 bases lying between them. The CDR3 DNA sequence: TGTGCCATCAGTGAGGGACAGCGCTCCTACGAGCAGTACTTC. Translated: CAISEGQRSYEQYF.

The table lists this clone with a count of one. The chain couples TRBV28 to TRBJ1-5; D is unclear. V was cut by 5 bases and J by 3 bases, with 17 bases left in between. The CDR3 spans 16 residues. Germline CDR1 and CDR2: MDHEN and SYDVKM. The CDR3 spells CASSPSVGRPNQPQHF. The CDR3 region has the DNA TGTGCCAGCAGTCCCTCTGTAGGGCGCCCCAATCAGCCCCAGCATTTT.

The chain couples TRBV6-6 to TRBJ2-2; TRBD1 agrees at 9 bases. Germline trimming cut 7 bases from V and 7 bases from J; bases unmatched to any gene: 13. Germline assignment: CDR1 MNHNY and CDR2 SVGAGI (reference sequence). The CDR3 extends over 16 amino acids. The DNA of the CDR3 is TGTGCCAGCAATAGCGACGGGACAGGGAATGTCGGGGAGCTGTTTTTT. It codes for CASNSDGTGNVGELFF.

The V call is TRBV30, the J call TRBJ2-7; 8 bases map to TRBD2. Germline V gene data show CDR1 as GTSNPN and CDR2 as SVGIG (reference sequence). V shed 3 bases, J shed 2 bases, and the junction held 3 bases outside the gene matches. The CDR3 has 13 residues. As DNA, the CDR3 is TGTGCCTGGAGGAGCGGGAGCCCCTACGAGCAGTACTTC. It yields the protein CAWRSGSPYEQYF.

The chain's CDR3 is CASSGGTGEETQYF. The CDR3 DNA reads TGTGCCAGTAGTGGCGGGACAGGGGAAGAGACCCAGTACTTC. V gene TRBV19 combines with J gene TRBJ2-5; 10 bases match TRBD1. In germline, CDR1 is LNHDA, CDR2 SQIVND (reference sequence). Trimming took 5 bases from V and 3 from J; bases not matched to a gene: 3. This CDR3 contains 14 residues.

The chain links TRBV27 to TRBJ2-3; D might be TRBD2 (5 bases). The V end was cut by 5 bases, the J end by 5 bases, with 26 bases between. The length of the CDR3 is 18 residues. The germline CDR1 and CDR2 sequences are MNHEY and SMNVEV (reference sequence). The CDR3: CASSPPTLRKDFRDTQYF. The DNA of the CDR3 is TGTGCCAGCAGTCCCCCCACCCTCCGGAAGGACTTCAGAGATACGCAGTATTTT.

This rearrangement joins TRBV5-8 to TRBJ1-2; D is unresolved. Deletions cut 6 bases from V and 5 bases from J, with 20 bases between. CDR3 length: 15 residues. The germline CDR1 and CDR2 sequences are SGHTS and YDEGEE. The CDR3 spells CASILRPQAGYGYTF. The CDR3 region has the DNA TGTGCCAGCATCCTTCGGCCTCAGGCCGGGTATGGCTACACCTTC.

The chain is built from TRBV5-1 and TRBJ2-1; TRBD2 agrees at 8 bases. Losses at the gene ends were 4 bases for V and 0 bases for J; bases not matched to a gene: 12. Germline V gene sequence: CDR1 SGHRS, CDR2 YFSETQ. The CDR3 extends over 18 amino acids. The CDR3 protein is CASSPGGAGVSSYNEQFF. The CDR3, as DNA: TGCGCCAGCAGCCCTGGGGGAGCGGGGGTAAGCTCCTACAATGAGCAGTTCTTC.

This chain links TRBV9 with TRBJ2-3; TRBD2 matches 8 bases. The CDR3 length is 18 residues. Germline V gene sequence: CDR1 SGDLS, CDR2 YYNGEE. Germline trimming cut 3 bases from V and 1 base from J; bases unmatched to any gene: 13. The CDR3 here is CASSDQAGASGGTDTQYF. Here the CDR3 DNA reads TGTGCCAGCAGCGACCAAGCGGGAGCAAGTGGGGGCACAGATACGCAGTATTTT.

The chain is built from TRBV7-9 and TRBJ2-7; 8 positions match TRBD1. This CDR3 is 16 amino acids long. CDR1 is SEHNR, CDR2 FQNEAQ, per germline (reference sequence). V gave up 5 bases and J gave up 1 base; unmatched junction bases: 10. The CDR3: CASSPISGTGSYEQYF. The CDR3, as DNA: TGTGCCAGCAGCCCGATATCCGGGACAGGTTCCTACGAGCAGTACTTC.

In DNA form, the CDR3 reads TGTGCCAGCAGCCCAACCGGTGGGGGTGGTATCGAAAAACTGTTTTTT. Protein sequence: CASSPTGGGGIEKLFF. This chain links TRBV9 with TRBJ1-4; D may be TRBD1 (5 bases). Germline values: CDR1 SGDLS, CDR2 YYNGEE. This CDR3 comprises 16 residues. V dropped 4 bases and J dropped 8 bases, with 21 bases sitting between them.

The chain links TRBV28 to TRBJ2-5; 9 bases match TRBD1. The CDR3 has 16 residues. Germline CDR1 reads MDHEN; CDR2 reads SYDVKM. J gave up 4 bases and V 6 bases, and 12 bases lay outside the gene matches. The CDR3 is CASRSLWLDRGETQYF. As DNA, the CDR3 is TGTGCCAGCAGGTCTTTGTGGTTGGACAGGGGAGAGACCCAGTACTTC.

The rearrangement links TRBV2 to TRBJ2-7, with D hard to call. Germline CDR1 SNHLY, CDR2 FYNNEI. The CDR3 has 13 residues. V was clipped by 6 bases and J by 1 base, with 10 bases between them. The CDR3 coding sequence is TGTGCCAGCAGCCTCCCTCGATCCTACGAGCAGTACTTC. It specifies CASSLPRSYEQYF.

The chain uses TRBV28 and TRBJ2-3, with D tentatively TRBD2 (5 bases). The CDR3 extends over 15 amino acids. The germline V gene encodes CDR1 MDHEN and CDR2 SYDVKM. The V and J ends lost 3 bases and 3 bases respectively, with 13 bases between them. CDR3 sequence: CASSLDDRGTDTQYF. DNA of the CDR3: TGTGCCAGCAGTTTGGATGATCGCGGGACAGATACGCAGTATTTT.

The count of this clone is one. The gene calls are TRBV25-1 and TRBJ2-1, with D possibly being TRBD2 (6 bases). Trimming removed 5 bases from V and 4 bases from J, with 12 bases in between. Germline V gene lookup returns CDR1 MGHDK and CDR2 SYGVNS. This CDR3 comprises 14 residues. CDR3 bases: TGTGCCAGCAGTCTTACTAGCAGTTACAATGAGCAGTTCTTC. Translated: CASSLTSSYNEQFF.

J is TRBJ1-1 and V is TRBV2, with D possibly being TRBD1 (5 bases). Germline CDR1 SNHLY, CDR2 FYNNEI. V was cut by 9 bases and J by 4 bases, with 15 bases left in between. This CDR3 spans 13 amino acids. CDR3 amino acids: CARKEAGITEAFF. DNA for the CDR3: TGTGCCAGAAAAGAGGCAGGGATCACTGAAGCTTTCTTT.

V gene TRBV15 combines with J gene TRBJ1-5; TRBD1 matches at 11 bases. Trimming cost V 0 bases and J 4 bases; bases outside gene matches: 11. The CDR3 covers 19 residues. Germline V lookup: CDR1 LNHNV, CDR2 YYDKDF (reference sequence). CDR3 nucleotides: TGTGCCACCAGCAGAGATTTGGAACCGGGACAGGGGGTTAATCAGCCCCAGCATTTT. Its translation is CATSRDLEPGQGVNQPQHF.

The genes are TRBV27 and TRBJ2-1; D is ambiguous. The length of the CDR3 is 15 residues. The V gene's germline CDR1 is MNHEY and CDR2 SMNVEV (reference sequence). Trimming shortened V by 2 bases and J by 1 base, and 9 bases separated the two germline ends. DNA of the CDR3: TGTGCCAGCAGTTTAAGGCAGCCTTCCTACAATGAGCAGTTCTTC. Translation gives CASSLRQPSYNEQFF.

In its sample, this clone was seen once. The gene calls are TRBV19 and TRBJ2-1, with 7 positions matching TRBD1. The CDR3 is made up of 16 amino acids. The V segment lost 3 bases and the J segment 1 base; nucleotides outside the gene matches: 6. Germline V lookup: CDR1 LNHDA, CDR2 SQIVND (reference sequence). The CDR3 loop reads CASSMRTRGSYNEQFF. DNA for the CDR3: TGTGCCAGTAGTATGCGGACCAGGGGGTCCTACAATGAGCAGTTCTTC.

J is TRBJ2-7 and V is TRBV11-1, with a weak D call TRBD1 (5 bases). This CDR3 spans 15 amino acids. Germline V gene lookup returns CDR1 SGHAT and CDR2 FQDESV (reference sequence). V lost 4 bases, J lost 1 base, and 14 bases lay in between. The CDR3 DNA is TGTGCCAGCAGCTCCCTCGCAGGGCGGTCCTACGAGCAGTACTTC. This translates into CASSSLAGRSYEQYF.

The V and J genes are TRBV27 and TRBJ2-3, with 7 bases lining up with TRBD2. V was pared by 2 bases and J by 6 bases, with 8 bases of the junction left unmatched. CDR1 is MNHEY, CDR2 SMNVEV, per germline (reference sequence). The CDR3 consists of 15 residues. Here the CDR3 DNA reads TGTGCCAGCAGTTTAACGTTCGCGGGGGTCGATACGCAGTATTTT. It encodes CASSLTFAGVDTQYF.